This T cell receptor (beta chain) was documented in a study of shared T cell receptors in the human thymus. This CDR3 region has 17 residues. J was trimmed by 6 bases and V by 0 bases; bases with no gene match: 3. Germline lookup yields CDR1 SGHTA and CDR2 FQGNSA. The assay was immunoSEQ multiplex PCR, and TCRdb's table has in-frame clones only and misses some. Counted here are about 730,000 clones, 70% to 90% occurring once; the ten biggest clones make up about 0.0098%. The data were also submitted as part of a second study, on human thymus T cells.

This clonotype was sampled from a girl in the first two years of life with a congenital heart defect. The chain recombines TRBV7-2 with TRBJ2-4; 15 nucleotides line up with TRBD2. The sequenced sample consisted of thymocytes. In DNA, the CDR3 is TGTGCCAGCAGCTTAGCGGGGACTAGCGGGGGGCCAAACATTCAGTACTTC. It is translated as CASSLAGTSGGPNIQYF.